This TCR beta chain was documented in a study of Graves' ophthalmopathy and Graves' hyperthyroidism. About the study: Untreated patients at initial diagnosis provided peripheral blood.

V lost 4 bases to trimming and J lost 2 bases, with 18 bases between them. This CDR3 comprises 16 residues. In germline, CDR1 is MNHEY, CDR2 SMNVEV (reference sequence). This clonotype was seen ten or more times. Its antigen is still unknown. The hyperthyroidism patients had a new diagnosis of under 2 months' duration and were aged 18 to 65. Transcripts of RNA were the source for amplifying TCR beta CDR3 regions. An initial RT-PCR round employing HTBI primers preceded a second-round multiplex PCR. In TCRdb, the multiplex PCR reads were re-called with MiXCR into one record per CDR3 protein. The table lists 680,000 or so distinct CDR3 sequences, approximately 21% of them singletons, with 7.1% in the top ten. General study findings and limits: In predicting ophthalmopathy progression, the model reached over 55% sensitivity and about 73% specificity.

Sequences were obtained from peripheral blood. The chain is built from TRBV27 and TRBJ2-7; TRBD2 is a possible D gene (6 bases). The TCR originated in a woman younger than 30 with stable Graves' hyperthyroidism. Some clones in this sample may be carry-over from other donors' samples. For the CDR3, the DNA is TGTGCCAGCAGTTCCCCCCTGGCGGGGCGAACCTACGAGCAGTACTTC. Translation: CASSSPLAGRTYEQYF.